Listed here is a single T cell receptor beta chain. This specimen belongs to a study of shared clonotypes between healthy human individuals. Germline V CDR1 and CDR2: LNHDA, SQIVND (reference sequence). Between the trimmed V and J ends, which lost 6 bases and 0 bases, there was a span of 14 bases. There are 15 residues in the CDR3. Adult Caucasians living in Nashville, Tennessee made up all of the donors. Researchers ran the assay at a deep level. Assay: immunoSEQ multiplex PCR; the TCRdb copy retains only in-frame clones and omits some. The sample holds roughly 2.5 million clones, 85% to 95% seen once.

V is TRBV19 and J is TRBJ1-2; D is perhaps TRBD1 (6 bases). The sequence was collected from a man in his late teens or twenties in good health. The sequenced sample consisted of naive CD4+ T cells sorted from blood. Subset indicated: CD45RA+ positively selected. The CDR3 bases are TGTGCCAGTAGACGAACAGGGAGCACTAACTATGGCTACACCTTC. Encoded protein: CASRRTGSTNYGYTF.